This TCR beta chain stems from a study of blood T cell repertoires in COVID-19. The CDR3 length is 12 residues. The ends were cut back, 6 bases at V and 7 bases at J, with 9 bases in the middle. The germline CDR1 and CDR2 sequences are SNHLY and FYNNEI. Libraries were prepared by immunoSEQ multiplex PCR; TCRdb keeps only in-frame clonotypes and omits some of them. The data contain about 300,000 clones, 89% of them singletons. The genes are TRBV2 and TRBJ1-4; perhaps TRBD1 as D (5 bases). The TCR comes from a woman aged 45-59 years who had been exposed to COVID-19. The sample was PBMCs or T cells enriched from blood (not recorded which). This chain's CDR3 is CASRKDSEKLFF. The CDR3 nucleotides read TGTGCCAGCAGAAAAGACAGTGAAAAACTGTTTTTT. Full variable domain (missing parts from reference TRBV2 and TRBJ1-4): EPEVTQTPSHQVTQMGQEVILRCVPISNHLYFYWYRQILGQKVEFLVSFYNNEISEKSEIFDDQFSVERPDGSNFTLKIRSTKLEDSAMYFCASRKDSEKLFFGSGTQLSVL.